The 25 T cell receptor beta chains below come from one sample, sequenced in a study of T cells in Graves' hyperthyroidism and ophthalmopathy. Amplification targeted TCR beta CDR3 regions from RNA transcripts. Initially, a first-round RT-PCR of the TCR CDR3 employed the HTBI primer set. TCRdb reprocessed the multiplex PCR reads via MiXCR and lists one record per CDR3 protein. Found here are 500,000 to 800,000 distinct CDR3 sequences, about 14% of them singletons; the top ten hold roughly an eighth. Material for sequencing was blood. The receptors originated from a woman aged 45-59 years with Graves' ophthalmopathy.

This clonotype was seen at least ten times. The V and J genes are TRBV7-9 and TRBJ2-3; 8 bases are shared with TRBD2. V dropped 2 bases and J dropped 5; count of bases not matched to a gene: 6. The CDR3 has 15 amino acids. The germline V gene encodes CDR1 SEHNR and CDR2 FQNEAQ (reference sequence). The CDR3 DNA reads TGTGCCAGCAGCTTAAACAGCGGGAGAATAGATACGCAGTATTTT. This encodes CASSLNSGRIDTQYF.

The sample holds a few counts of this clonotype. V gene TRBV7-3 combines with J gene TRBJ2-3; the match to TRBD2 covers 8 bases. V lost 8 bases to trimming and J lost 4 bases; unmatched junction nucleotides: 5. The CDR3 is 13 amino acids. The germline gives CDR1 SGHTA, CDR2 FQGTGA. DNA of the CDR3: TGTGCCAGCGCCGGGGGGGCTGCAGATACGCAGTATTTT. Translating gives CASAGGAADTQYF.

The chain has TRBV7-9 and TRBJ1-4; D gene unclear. Deletions cut 3 bases from V and 5 bases from J, with 13 bases between. Germline CDR1 and CDR2: SEHNR and FQNEAQ (reference sequence). The length of the CDR3 is 15 residues. The CDR3: CASSFRSAPNEKLFF. CDR3 nucleotide sequence: TGTGCCAGCAGCTTTAGGTCAGCTCCGAATGAAAAACTGTTTTTT.

This clonotype was seen at least ten times. CDR3 sequence (DNA): TGTGCCAGCAGCTCTGGTTTCGGGGCGCAGGTCTACGAGCAGTACTTC. This gives the protein CASSSGFGAQVYEQYF. The V and J genes are TRBV11-1 and TRBJ2-7; possibly TRBD1 or TRBD2 for D (5 bases each). V lost 4 bases and J lost 3, with 19 bases in between. The germline gives CDR1 SGHAT, CDR2 FQDESV (reference sequence). CDR3 length: 16 residues.

This clonotype was found many times. This chain uses TRBV3-1 with TRBJ1-2; D gene ambiguous. Germline lookup yields CDR1 LGHDT and CDR2 YNNKEL (reference sequence). Deletions cut 5 bases from V and 6 bases from J, with 10 bases between. The CDR3 sequence is 12 residues long. The CDR3 DNA follows: TGTGCCAGCAGCAGCGGGTACGATGGCTACACCTTC. Its protein is CASSSGYDGYTF.

Many counts were recorded for this clonotype. The chain links TRBV28 to TRBJ2-7; 9 bases are shared with TRBD2. With 6 bases clipped from V and 0 bases from J, the junction kept 9 bases outside the gene matches. The germline gives CDR1 MDHEN, CDR2 SYDVKM. This CDR3 contains 16 residues. Written as DNA, the CDR3 is TGTGCCAGCAGGAGGCTAGCGGGACCAGGCTCCTACGAGCAGTACTTC. This translates into CASRRLAGPGSYEQYF.

This clonotype occurred a few times. The chain joins TRBV29-1 to TRBJ2-7, with 8 positions matching TRBD1. There are 14 residues in the CDR3. After removal of 7 bases from V and 0 bases from J, the junction contained 8 bases not matched to a gene. Looked up from germline, CDR1 is SQVTM and CDR2 is ANQGSEA. The chain's CDR3 is CSASPGGRSYEQYF. The CDR3 DNA follows: TGCAGCGCATCCCCAGGGGGCCGCTCCTACGAGCAGTACTTC.

This clonotype was seen more than once but under ten times. The gene calls are TRBV5-1 and TRBJ2-7; no reliable D call. Germline CDR1 and CDR2: SGHRS and YFSETQ. The CDR3 spans 15 residues. V was clipped by 4 bases and J by 3 bases, with 17 bases between them. CDR3 nucleotide sequence: TGCGCCAGCAGCGAAAGGGAAGGACCCAACTACGAGCAGTACTTC. Amino acid sequence: CASSEREGPNYEQYF.

This clonotype occurred many times. The genes are TRBV6-2 or TRBV6-3 and TRBJ2-1, with TRBD1 matching over 9 bases. The CDR3 contains 16 residues. CDR1 and CDR2 from the germline V gene are MNHEY and SVGEGT. V lost 0 bases, J lost 3 bases, and 3 bases stayed unmatched. DNA for the CDR3: TGTGCCAGCAGTTACTCGGGACAGGGTGTCTACAATGAGCAGTTCTTC. Encoded protein: CASSYSGQGVYNEQFF.

This clonotype has only a few counts. The chain is built from TRBV5-8 and TRBJ1-3, with D maybe TRBD1 (5 bases). The CDR3 contains 16 residues. From germline, CDR1 is SGHTS and CDR2 YDEGEE. V was clipped by 5 bases and J by 5 bases, with 20 bases between them. CDR3 protein: CASSQRGGAGRNTIYF. The CDR3 DNA reads TGTGCCAGCAGTCAACGAGGCGGGGCAGGGAGAAACACCATATATTTT.

A note on this clonotype: Its ends do not fully match the called genes, so a read error is possible. The V and J genes are TRBV28 and TRBJ2-1, with TRBD2 matching over 7 bases. The CDR3 has 14 amino acids. The germline V gene has CDR1 MDHEN and CDR2 SYDVKM. CDR3 nucleotide sequence: TGTGCCAGCAGTTTTACGGGGGACTACAGTGAGCAGTTCTTC. This gives the protein CASSFTGDYSEQFF.

This clonotype was detected ten times or more. The chain recombines TRBV6-1 with TRBJ1-6; 8 bases are shared with TRBD1. The CDR3 runs to 13 residues. V gave up 5 bases and J gave up 10 bases; unmatched junction bases: 4. Per germline, CDR1 MNHNS and CDR2 SASEGT. The CDR3 bases are TGTGCCAGCAGTCCAGGGGGCTTCTCACCCCTCCACTTT. This translates into CASSPGGFSPLHF.

This clonotype appeared a few times. The gene calls are TRBV14 and TRBJ2-2; 10 bases are a match to TRBD1. The CDR3 has 15 residues. CDR1 and CDR2 (germline): SGHDN, FVKESK. V shed 4 bases, J shed 5 bases, and the junction held 4 bases outside the gene matches. DNA of the CDR3: TGTGCCAGCAGCCTTTCGGGACAGGGGACCGGGGAGCTGTTTTTT. It codes for CASSLSGQGTGELFF.

This clonotype has at least ten counts. This chain links TRBV18 with TRBJ2-1, with 7 nucleotides matching TRBD2. V was pared by 0 bases and J by 0 bases, with 2 bases of the junction left unmatched. Germline V lookup: CDR1 KGHSH, CDR2 LQKENI. This CDR3 is 16 amino acids long. CDR3 sequence: CASSPPIAGSYNEQFF. The DNA of the CDR3 is TGTGCCAGCTCACCACCTATAGCGGGCTCCTACAATGAGCAGTTCTTC.

This clonotype was picked up many times. This chain uses TRBV6-1 with TRBJ2-2; TRBD1 is a possible D gene (6 bases). Germline values: CDR1 MNHNS, CDR2 SASEGT. Trimming left V 2 bases short and J 1 base short, with 11 bases between. The CDR3 spans 16 residues. The CDR3 nucleotides read TGTGCCAGCAGTGAACTCCGAGGGGGGAACACCGGGGAGCTGTTTTTT. Translating it yields CASSELRGGNTGELFF.

This clonotype was recorded at least ten times. The J gene is TRBJ2-7, the V gene TRBV20-1, with D hard to call. Trimming removed 2 bases at V and 0 bases at J, with 11 bases between. The CDR3 extends over 14 amino acids. Germline CDR1 DFQATT, CDR2 SNEGSKA (reference sequence). The DNA for the CDR3 is TGCAGTGCTAGAACCACCTTCGGCTCCTACGAGCAGTACTTC. Residues: CSARTTFGSYEQYF.

At least ten counts were recorded for this clonotype. The genes are TRBV27 and TRBJ1-1; TRBD1 matches at 9 bases. The CDR3 is 17 residues long. Germline V gene sequence: CDR1 MNHEY, CDR2 SMNVEV (reference sequence). J gave up 7 bases and V 7 bases, and 19 bases lay outside the gene matches. As DNA, the CDR3 is TGTGCCAGCAAAAACGCCGGGACAGGGTGGGATTGGGGTGAAGCTTTCTTT. Protein sequence: CASKNAGTGWDWGEAFF.

Ten or more counts support this clonotype. The genes are TRBV24-1 and TRBJ1-2, with TRBD1 matching 7 bases. Unmatched junction bases numbered 12, after V lost 4 bases and J lost 5 bases. Germline V gives CDR1 KGHDR, CDR2 SFDVKD. This CDR3 region has 16 residues. CDR3 bases: TGTGCCACCAGTGACCCCCGGACAGGAGGAGATTATGGCTACACCTTC. This encodes CATSDPRTGGDYGYTF.

This clonotype was seen only a few times. The J gene is TRBJ2-7, the V gene TRBV9; TRBD2 might be the D (7 bases). V lost 4 bases, J lost 3 bases, and 20 bases lay in between. This CDR3 comprises 16 residues. The germline CDR1 and CDR2 sequences are SGDLS and YYNGEE. The CDR3 region is CASSPLGGTNNYEQYF. CDR3 DNA sequence: TGTGCCAGCAGCCCCCTAGGGGGGACTAACAACTACGAGCAGTACTTC.

V is TRBV5-5 and J is TRBJ2-3; D is unclear. V lost 6 bases and J 0 bases, leaving 17 bases between the germline ends. The CDR3 loop spans 16 amino acids. Germline V gene data show CDR1 as SGHKS and CDR2 as YYEKEE (reference sequence). CDR3 in DNA: TGTGCCAGCATCCTTGGCCCTTTAGCTAGCACAGATACGCAGTATTTT. This encodes CASILGPLASTDTQYF.

This clonotype showed up just a few times. J is TRBJ2-6 and V is TRBV5-5; 9 bases map to TRBD1. Germline V CDR1 and CDR2: SGHKS, YYEKEE (reference sequence). Trimming removed 0 bases from V and 1 base from J; junction bases left unmatched: 8. This CDR3 is 19 amino acids long. The CDR3 DNA reads as TGTGCCAGCAGCTTGGATGGGACAGGGCGGTTTTCTGGGGCCAACGTCCTGACTTTC. It yields the protein CASSLDGTGRFSGANVLTF.

There are many counts of this clonotype. The chain recombines TRBV20-1 with TRBJ2-1, with TRBD1 as a possible D gene (6 bases). Germline CDR1 reads DFQATT; CDR2 reads SNEGSKA (reference sequence). This CDR3 region has 14 residues. Deletions cut 2 bases from V and 6 bases from J, with 14 bases between. CDR3 DNA: TGCAGTGCTAGATTACAGGGAAGACTCAATGAGCAGTTCTTC. Its translation: CSARLQGRLNEQFF.

The rearrangement links TRBV29-1 to TRBJ2-3, with 8 bases that match TRBD2. The germline CDR1 and CDR2 sequences are SQVTM and ANQGSEA. The CDR3 is made up of 16 amino acids. V was clipped by 0 bases and J by 4 bases; unmatched bases: 9. In nucleotides, the CDR3 is TGCAGCGTTGAAGATTTTTCGGGAGGGAATCCAGATACGCAGTATTTT. Encoded protein: CSVEDFSGGNPDTQYF.

The DNA for the CDR3 is TGTGCCAGCAGCTTATTATTTCGAGGACTAGCGGGTATCGGGGAGCTGTTTTTT. Protein: CASSLLFRGLAGIGELFF. The chain has TRBV11-2 and TRBJ2-2, with TRBD2 matching over 11 bases. After removal of 2 bases from V and 7 bases from J, the junction contained 12 bases not matched to a gene. Germline loops: CDR1 SGHAT, CDR2 FQNNGV. The CDR3 sequence is 18 residues long.

This rearrangement joins TRBV9 to TRBJ1-1, with no clear D. Trimming removed 0 bases from V and 2 bases from J, with 8 bases in between. The germline gives CDR1 SGDLS, CDR2 YYNGEE. The CDR3 covers 14 residues. CDR3 sequence (DNA): TGTGCCAGCAGCGTAGCTTCAGACAACACTGAAGCTTTCTTT. Translation gives CASSVASDNTEAFF.